Below are 27 T cell receptor beta chains sequenced from a single sample in a study of cytomegalovirus exposure and HLA in healthy donors. Primers included in the PCR were 60 Vbeta and 13 Jbeta primers. Profiled with immunoSEQ multiplex PCR; TCRdb holds only in-frame clones, not every one. This sample yields some 71,000 clones, of which about 78% are seen a single time; 2.5% to 3.5% belongs to the top ten. Specimen: PBMCs. These receptors were obtained from a man between 18 and 29 years old in good health and CMV-seronegative.

The genes are TRBV9 and TRBJ2-3, with D possibly matching TRBD2 (5 bases). CDR1 SGDLS and CDR2 YYNGEE come from the germline V gene. Trimming left V 0 bases short and J 1 base short, with 9 bases between. The CDR3 spans 15 residues. CDR3 coding DNA: TGTGCCAGCAGCGTAGTAACTAGTGGCACAGATACGCAGTATTTT. This gives the protein CASSVVTSGTDTQYF. Filled out from reference TRBV9 and TRBJ2-3, the complete variable domain reads DSGVTQTPKHLITATGQRVTLRCSPRSGDLSVYWYQQSLDQGLQFLIQYYNGEERAKGNILERFSAQQFPDLHSELNLSSLELGDSALYFCASSVVTSGTDTQYFGPGTRLTVL.

The CDR3 DNA is TGTGCCAGCAGCCAAGATGCTTCAGGGGGACGAGAGACCCAGTACTTC. It codes for CASSQDASGGRETQYF. The rearrangement uses TRBV4-2 and TRBJ2-5; TRBD1 aligns across 7 bases. CDR1 and CDR2 from the germline V gene are LGHNA and YNFKEQ. The ends lost 0 bases at V and 4 bases at J; junction bases unmatched: 8. The CDR3 totals 16 residues.

This clone was detected a few times. This chain connects TRBV28 to TRBJ1-1; a weak D match, TRBD1 (6 bases). Germline loops: CDR1 MDHEN, CDR2 SYDVKM. There are 15 residues in the CDR3. V lost 5 bases, J lost 1 base, and 14 bases lay in between. DNA of the CDR3: TGTGCCAGCAGTCTCCCGGGACAATCGAACACTGAAGCTTTCTTT. It is translated as CASSLPGQSNTEAFF.

In this sample, this clone turned up once. This CDR3 reads CASSPSVNSYNEQFF. CDR3 DNA sequence: TGCGCCAGCAGCCCTAGCGTTAACTCCTACAATGAGCAGTTCTTC. The rearrangement links TRBV5-1 to TRBJ2-1; tentative D call: TRBD2 (6 bases). In germline, CDR1 is SGHRS, CDR2 YFSETQ. Trimming removed 4 bases from V and 0 bases from J, with 11 bases in between. CDR3 length: 15 residues.

The rearrangement joins TRBV5-1 to TRBJ1-5; weak D call: TRBD1 (6 bases). Trimming cost V 4 bases and J 7 bases, with 15 bases left between them. Germline values: CDR1 SGHRS, CDR2 YFSETQ. This CDR3 comprises 14 residues. The CDR3 DNA follows: TGCGCCAGCAGCCCACAGGGAAGGAGCCAGCCCCAGCATTTT. It translates to CASSPQGRSQPQHF.

The J gene is TRBJ2-2, the V gene TRBV5-1; TRBD1 matches at 8 bases. Germline V lookup: CDR1 SGHRS, CDR2 YFSETQ. This CDR3 has 16 residues. Unmatched junction bases numbered 5, after V lost 3 bases and J lost 1 base. The CDR3 coding sequence is TGCGCCAGCAGCTACCGGACAGGGAGGAACACCGGGGAGCTGTTTTTT. Protein product: CASSYRTGRNTGELFF.

The V call is TRBV2, the J call TRBJ2-3; 8 bases are shared with TRBD2. The germline gives CDR1 SNHLY, CDR2 FYNNEI. CDR3 length: 15 amino acids. The J segment lost 1 base and the V segment lost 6 bases, leaving 6 bases of the junction unmatched. CDR3 amino acids: CASSNRGGGTDTQYF. CDR3 nucleotides: TGTGCCAGCAGCAACCGGGGGGGAGGCACAGATACGCAGTATTTT.

This chain connects TRBV27 to TRBJ2-1; D is possibly TRBD2 (6 bases). Germline V gene sequence: CDR1 MNHEY, CDR2 SMNVEV (reference sequence). Trimming took 0 bases from V and 4 from J, leaving 19 bases between them. The CDR3 is 18 amino acids. CDR3 in DNA: TGTGCCAGCAGTTTATCCCCCCGTAGCGGCGCCCCTTACAATGAGCAGTTCTTC. Protein product: CASSLSPRSGAPYNEQFF.

This clone was observed a handful of times. The V and J genes are TRBV7-2 and TRBJ2-3; D possibly corresponds to TRBD2 (6 bases). This CDR3 is built from 15 residues. CDR1 is SGHTA and CDR2 is FQGNSA in the germline V gene. V gave up 5 bases and J gave up 3 bases, with 15 bases separating them. Here the CDR3 reads CASSLMEGHTDTQYF. The CDR3 DNA follows: TGTGCCAGCAGCCTCATGGAGGGGCATACAGATACGCAGTATTTT.

The chain carries TRBV7-2 and TRBJ2-2, with 10 bases that match TRBD1. This CDR3 contains 17 residues. CDR1 is SGHTA, CDR2 FQGNSA, per germline. J was trimmed by 2 bases and V by 2 bases; bases with no gene match: 5. CDR3 bases: TGTGCCAGCAGCTTAATAGGGACAGGGGCTAACACCGGGGAGCTGTTTTTT. Its translation: CASSLIGTGANTGELFF.

The CDR3 DNA sequence: TGTGCCAGCGAACCGAGTGCGGGGGGGACCCAGTACTTC. Amino acid sequence: CASEPSAGGTQYF. The rearrangement links TRBV2 to TRBJ2-5; TRBD2 agrees at 8 bases. The germline V gene has CDR1 SNHLY and CDR2 FYNNEI. Losses at the gene ends were 8 bases for V and 7 bases for J; bases not matched to a gene: 9. The CDR3 runs 13 residues.

The V and J genes are TRBV5-5 and TRBJ2-5; 7 bases agree with TRBD2. The trim removed 0 bases at V and 0 bases at J, leaving 8 bases unmatched. The CDR3 spans 17 residues. CDR1 and CDR2 from the germline V gene are SGHKS and YYEKEE (reference sequence). The DNA for the CDR3 is TGTGCCAGCAGCTTGGGTTGGCAGGGACTATACCAAGAGACCCAGTACTTC. It codes for CASSLGWQGLYQETQYF.

This sequence joins TRBV7-2 and TRBJ2-3; 7 bases fit TRBD1. The CDR3 has 15 amino acids. The J segment lost 4 bases and the V segment lost 5 bases, leaving 9 bases of the junction unmatched. The germline gives CDR1 SGHTA, CDR2 FQGNSA. This CDR3 reads CASSQDRVGPDTQYF. Here the CDR3 DNA reads TGTGCCAGCAGCCAAGACAGGGTGGGGCCAGATACGCAGTATTTT.

V gene TRBV5-4 combines with J gene TRBJ1-5; 9 bases map to TRBD1. Germline values: CDR1 SGHNT, CDR2 YYREEE (reference sequence). J was trimmed by 5 bases and V by 3 bases; bases with no gene match: 3. This CDR3 has 14 residues. The CDR3 reads CASSSDRGDQPQHF. For the CDR3, the DNA is TGTGCCAGCAGCTCGGACAGGGGCGATCAGCCCCAGCATTTT.

The V call is TRBV29-1, the J call TRBJ2-2; 9 positions match TRBD1. V lost 5 bases and J lost 5; bases outside the gene matches: 6. CDR1 SQVTM and CDR2 ANQGSEA come from the germline V gene. The length of the CDR3 is 14 residues. The DNA of the CDR3 is TGCAGCGTTCTCCGGGACAGGGCGACCGGGGAGCTGTTTTTT. Translation gives CSVLRDRATGELFF.

This clone turned up a few times. The CDR3 sequence: CASSGGQLHYGYTF. The CDR3 bases are TGTGCCAGCAGTGGAGGACAGCTCCACTATGGCTACACCTTC. The V gene is TRBV6-5, the J gene TRBJ1-2, with D possibly being TRBD1 (6 bases). Germline CDR1 and CDR2: MNHEY and SVGAGI. With 5 bases removed from V and 3 bases from J, the gap between germline ends came to 13 bases. The CDR3 has 14 amino acids.

The chain links TRBV6-1 to TRBJ2-3, with 8 bases identical to TRBD2. The CDR3 loop spans 14 amino acids. Germline CDR1 MNHNS, CDR2 SASEGT. After removal of 7 bases from V and 1 base from J, the junction contained 4 bases not matched to a gene. DNA of the CDR3: TGTGCCAGCAAACCACTAGCGGGCACAGATACGCAGTATTTT. It codes for CASKPLAGTDTQYF.

This chain connects TRBV6-1 to TRBJ1-5; D unresolved. This CDR3 comprises 16 residues. CDR1 MNHNS and CDR2 SASEGT come from the germline V gene. Trimming removed 2 bases at V and 0 bases at J, with 11 bases between. CDR3 sequence (DNA): TGTGCCAGCAGTGAACAGGCACCTTATAGCAATCAGCCCCAGCATTTT. It specifies CASSEQAPYSNQPQHF.

V gene TRBV7-2 combines with J gene TRBJ2-7, with TRBD1 matching 7 bases. The trim removed 4 bases at V and 2 bases at J, leaving 5 bases unmatched. Germline CDR1 SGHTA, CDR2 FQGNSA. The length of the CDR3 is 14 residues. The CDR3 nucleotides read TGTGCCAGCAGCTATCGGGACAGAACCTACGAGCAGTACGTC. Translating gives CASSYRDRTYEQYV.

This clone was detected only once. At one end, the junction sequence differs from germline, possibly due to a read error. Here the CDR3 reads CASSSTGDHTKAFF. In DNA, the CDR3 is TGTGCCAGCAGCTCAACAGGGGACCACACTAAAGCTTTCTTT. The V gene is TRBV9, the J gene TRBJ1-1, with TRBD1 identical over 7 bases. The CDR3 length is 14 residues. Germline V CDR1 and CDR2: SGDLS, YYNGEE.

The V and J genes are TRBV27 and TRBJ1-2; D gene ambiguous. This CDR3 has 14 amino acids. The germline V gene encodes CDR1 MNHEY and CDR2 SMNVEV (reference sequence). Trimming shortened V by 5 bases and J by 8 bases, and 18 bases separated the two germline ends. CDR3 sequence: CASSMARELGGYTF. CDR3 nucleotides: TGTGCCAGCAGTATGGCGCGGGAGCTGGGAGGCTACACCTTC.

The rearrangement links TRBV6-5 to TRBJ1-6, with 8 nucleotides matching TRBD1. Trimming cost V 2 bases and J 6 bases; bases outside gene matches: 6. The germline V gene has CDR1 MNHEY and CDR2 SVGAGI. This CDR3 region has 16 residues. Written as DNA, the CDR3 is TGTGCCAGCAGTTACATAGGACAGGGAGGTAATTCACCCCTCCACTTT. It codes for CASSYIGQGGNSPLHF.

The gene calls are TRBV9 and TRBJ1-3; D unclear. The V and J ends lost 3 bases and 2 bases respectively, with 6 bases between them. Germline-derived CDR1 and CDR2 are SGDLS and YYNGEE. The CDR3 has 13 amino acids. The CDR3 region is CASSGAPGNTIYF. The CDR3 DNA is TGTGCCAGCAGCGGGGCCCCTGGAAACACCATATATTTT.

V usage is TRBV5-1 and J usage is TRBJ1-1; no reliable D call. V lost 1 base and J 0 bases, leaving 7 bases between the germline ends. The CDR3 loop spans 14 amino acids. The germline gives CDR1 SGHRS, CDR2 YFSETQ. CDR3 sequence (DNA): TGCGCCAGCAGCTTGACAGCCGTGAACACTGAAGCTTTCTTT. Amino acid sequence: CASSLTAVNTEAFF.

The gene calls are TRBV5-1 and TRBJ2-3; 9 bases match TRBD1. J gave up 4 bases and V 4 bases, and 4 bases lay outside the gene matches. The CDR3 runs to 14 residues. Germline V gene sequence: CDR1 SGHRS, CDR2 YFSETQ. This chain's CDR3 is CASSDDRGADTQYF. DNA of the CDR3: TGCGCCAGCAGCGATGACAGGGGGGCAGATACGCAGTATTTT.

The chain uses TRBV7-6 and TRBJ2-5, with D unclear. CDR1 and CDR2 (germline): SGHVS, FNYEAQ. The CDR3 runs to 15 residues. Trimming removed 4 bases at V and 3 bases at J, with 15 bases between. The CDR3 sequence is CASSSSPPSEETQYF. Here the CDR3 DNA reads TGTGCCAGCAGCTCAAGCCCACCCTCGGAAGAGACCCAGTACTTC. Using reference TRBV7-6 and TRBJ2-5 for the parts outside the CDR3, the full variable domain is GAGVSQSPRYKVTKRGQDVALRCDPISGHVSLYWYRQALGQGPEFLTYFNYEAQQDKSGLPNDRFSAERPEGSISTLTIQRTEQRDSAMYRCASSSSPPSEETQYFGPGTRLLVL.

This clone has just a few counts. Other DNA sequences in the sample encode the same CDR3. This chain links TRBV27 with TRBJ2-7; D gene uncertain. Per germline, CDR1 MNHEY and CDR2 SMNVEV (reference sequence). V was cut by 5 bases and J by 2 bases, with 13 bases left in between. There are 14 residues in the CDR3. The CDR3 here is CASSQPLTPYEQYF. DNA of the CDR3: TGTGCCAGCAGTCAACCTCTAACTCCCTACGAGCAGTACTTC.